The 25 T cell receptor beta chains listed next were all sequenced from one sample in a study of CD8 T cells in Susac syndrome. RNA was extracted with the RNeasy kit, and a quantity of 0.5 to 1 ug was reverse transcribed using random hexamers. A single record per CDR3 protein comes from TCRdb applying MiXCR to the immunoSEQ multiplex PCR reads. The table records roughly 150,000 distinct CDR3 sequences, around 96% of them present only once. The source material was CD4+ T cells from PBMCs. The receptors here all came from a human donor with Susac syndrome.

The rearrangement uses TRBV18 and TRBJ2-7; TRBD2 might be the D (6 bases). The V gene lost 3 bases and the J gene lost 6 bases, with 15 bases spanning the gap. Germline values: CDR1 KGHSH, CDR2 LQKENI. The CDR3 loop spans 14 amino acids. The CDR3 loop reads CASSPSSEVGEQYF. DNA for the CDR3: TGTGCCAGCTCACCGTCTAGCGAGGTTGGCGAGCAGTACTTC.

The V and J genes are TRBV20-1 and TRBJ2-3; 8 bases fit TRBD1. Germline V gene data show CDR1 as DFQATT and CDR2 as SNEGSKA (reference sequence). CDR3 size: 15 residues. V dropped 1 base and J dropped 4; count of bases not matched to a gene: 7. In nucleotides, the CDR3 is TGCAGTGCTAGAGGGGGCAGGGGGCTCGCAGATACGCAGTATTTT. Its translation is CSARGGRGLADTQYF.

V usage is TRBV6-5 and J usage is TRBJ1-1; D possibly corresponds to TRBD1 (5 bases). This CDR3 is 12 amino acids long. The germline gives CDR1 MNHEY, CDR2 SVGAGI. V lost 0 bases and J 7 bases, leaving 6 bases between the germline ends. The CDR3 spells CASSYSGGEAFF. Here the CDR3 DNA reads TGTGCCAGCAGTTACTCGGGGGGTGAAGCTTTCTTT.

J is TRBJ1-1 and V is TRBV2, with D perhaps TRBD1 (5 bases). The germline V gene encodes CDR1 SNHLY and CDR2 FYNNEI. The V end lost 2 bases, the J end lost 10 bases, and 17 bases lay between the germline ends. CDR3 length: 14 amino acids. This CDR3 reads CASSELDWGKSAFF. In nucleotides, the CDR3 is TGTGCCAGCAGTGAACTCGATTGGGGGAAGTCAGCTTTCTTT.

This chain uses TRBV14 with TRBJ1-3; D gene ambiguous. The CDR3 consists of 14 residues. Germline V gives CDR1 SGHDN, CDR2 FVKESK. V lost 6 bases to trimming and J lost 2 bases, with 11 bases between them. The CDR3 reads CASRPSGAGNTIYF. CDR3 nucleotide sequence: TGTGCCAGCAGACCCTCCGGGGCTGGAAACACCATATATTTT.

This sequence joins TRBV29-1 and TRBJ1-2, with 8 bases that match TRBD1. Germline V gives CDR1 SQVTM, CDR2 ANQGSEA. After removal of 2 bases from V and 4 bases from J, the junction contained 6 bases not matched to a gene. The CDR3 contains 14 residues. CDR3: CSVESIGQGYGYTF. CDR3 bases: TGCAGCGTTGAATCGATAGGACAGGGCTATGGCTACACCTTC. The full variable domain, in which reference TRBV29-1 and TRBJ1-2 provide the parts outside the CDR3, is SAVISQKPSRDICQRGTSLTIQCQVDSQVTMMFWYRQQPGQSLTLIATANQGSEATYESGFVIDKFPISRPNLTFSTLTVSNMSPEDSSIYLCSVESIGQGYGYTFGSGTRLTVV.

This chain connects TRBV18 to TRBJ1-2, with 7 bases fitting TRBD1. The length of the CDR3 is 13 residues. The J segment lost 8 bases and the V segment lost 2 bases, leaving 5 bases of the junction unmatched. The germline gives CDR1 KGHSH, CDR2 LQKENI. The CDR3 bases are TGTGCCAGCTCACCAGACAGGGCGGGGGGCTACACCTTC. Protein sequence: CASSPDRAGGYTF.

This chain connects TRBV4-1 to TRBJ2-1, with 13 positions matching TRBD2. The germline CDR1 and CDR2 sequences are MGHRA and YSYEKL. V gave up 4 bases and J gave up 5 bases; unmatched junction bases: 8. The length of the CDR3 is 17 residues. CDR3 nucleotide sequence: TGCGCCAGCAGCCGTGCGACTAGCGGGGGGACCCACAATGAGCAGTTCTTC. It codes for CASSRATSGGTHNEQFF.

The chain carries TRBV14 and TRBJ2-2, with a weak D call TRBD2 (5 bases). The CDR3 runs 16 residues. Germline-derived CDR1 and CDR2 are SGHDN and FVKESK. V was trimmed by 1 base and J by 4 bases, leaving 13 bases between them. In DNA form, the CDR3 reads TGTGCCAGCAGCCAAGGGCTACTAGGTGGCACCGGGGAGCTGTTTTTT. This sequence encodes CASSQGLLGGTGELFF.

The chain couples TRBV5-1 to TRBJ1-1; a possible D gene is TRBD1 (5 bases). The ends were cut back, 0 bases at V and 1 base at J, with 19 bases in the middle. The CDR3 covers 18 residues. Per the germline V gene, CDR1 is SGHRS and CDR2 is YFSETQ. CDR3: CASSLGWGSGRTNTEAFF. The DNA for the CDR3 is TGCGCCAGCAGCTTGGGATGGGGGTCGGGACGGACGAACACTGAAGCTTTCTTT. Supplemented by reference TRBV5-1 and TRBJ1-1, the full variable domain reads KAGVTQTPRYLIKTRGQQVTLSCSPISGHRSVSWYQQTPGQGLQFLFEYFSETQRNKGNFPGRFSGRQFSNSRSEMNVSTLELGDSALYLCASSLGWGSGRTNTEAFFGQGTRLTVV.

This clonotype was seen once. The chain employs TRBV14 and TRBJ1-1; possibly TRBD1 for D (6 bases). This CDR3 has 14 residues. Germline assignment: CDR1 SGHDN and CDR2 FVKESK. Trimming removed 4 bases at V and 2 bases at J, with 11 bases between. The DNA for the CDR3 is TGTGCCAGCAGCCGTGGACAGTTAAACACTGAAGCTTTCTTT. It specifies CASSRGQLNTEAFF.

The chain has TRBV29-1 and TRBJ1-2, with a possible D match to TRBD1 (6 bases). There are 11 residues in the CDR3. Trimming pared 4 bases from V and 13 bases from J, leaving 16 bases between. The germline gives CDR1 SQVTM, CDR2 ANQGSEA. This CDR3 reads CSVATGGQGTF. CDR3 nucleotides: TGCAGCGTTGCGACAGGTGGTCAGGGCACCTTC.

This clonotype was observed a few times. The chain uses TRBV12-3 or TRBV12-4 and TRBJ2-6; D ambiguous. V was shortened by 3 bases and J by 0 bases, with 3 bases between the two germline ends. The CDR3 is made up of 14 amino acids. The CDR3 DNA reads as TGTGCCAGCAGTTTCCTCTCTGGGGCCAACGTCCTGACTTTC. Translating gives CASSFLSGANVLTF.

The chain joins TRBV6-6 to TRBJ1-6; D is uncertain. Germline-derived CDR1 and CDR2 are MNHNY and SVGAGI (reference sequence). The CDR3 consists of 12 residues. V shed 4 bases and J shed 9 bases, with 7 bases lying between them. CDR3 bases: TGTGCCAGCAGTTCCCTTTCTTCACCCCTCCACTTT. Translating gives CASSSLSSPLHF.

The rearrangement uses TRBV12-3 or TRBV12-4 and TRBJ2-5, with D possibly matching TRBD1 (5 bases). V lost 6 bases and J lost 0, with 11 bases in between. CDR3 size: 14 residues. CDR3 loop: CASSYATDQETQYF. The CDR3 nucleotides read TGTGCCAGCAGCTATGCGACAGACCAAGAGACCCAGTACTTC.

The chain links TRBV18 to TRBJ2-6; D not certain. The CDR3 contains 16 residues. V was shortened by 2 bases and J by 3 bases, with 11 bases between the two germline ends. Germline values: CDR1 KGHSH, CDR2 LQKENI. CDR3 in DNA: TGTGCCAGCTCACCAGGTCCGCCGGTTGGGGCCAACGTCCTGACTTTC. Translation: CASSPGPPVGANVLTF. Full variable domain (remainder filled in from reference TRBV18 and TRBJ2-6): NAGVMQNPRHLVRRRGQEARLRCSPMKGHSHVYWYRQLPEEGLKFMVYLQKENIIDESGMPKERFSAEFPKEGPSILRIQQVVRGDSAAYFCASSPGPPVGANVLTFGAGSRLTVL.

The chain combines TRBV27 with TRBJ1-5; D unresolved. This CDR3 region has 13 residues. Germline values: CDR1 MNHEY, CDR2 SMNVEV (reference sequence). V lost 3 bases, J lost 5 bases, and 8 bases lay in between. CDR3 sequence reads: CASSFYGDQPQHF. The CDR3 region has the DNA TGTGCCAGCAGTTTTTACGGAGATCAGCCCCAGCATTTT.

This chain uses TRBV29-1 with TRBJ2-2; 7 bases fit TRBD1. Germline values: CDR1 SQVTM, CDR2 ANQGSEA. After removal of 3 bases from V and 7 bases from J, the junction contained 8 bases not matched to a gene. There are 14 residues in the CDR3. The CDR3, as DNA: TGCAGCGTTGAGAACGGGGCAGGGGGCGGGGAGCTGTTTTTT. It yields the protein CSVENGAGGGELFF.

The chain joins TRBV4-3 to TRBJ1-2; D might be TRBD1 (6 bases). The CDR3 is made up of 16 amino acids. V shed 0 bases and J shed 7 bases, with 18 bases lying between them. Germline V CDR1 and CDR2: LGHNA, YSLEER. The CDR3 reads CASSQDRAGAVRGYTF. CDR3 nucleotide sequence: TGCGCCAGCAGCCAAGATCGAGCAGGGGCGGTGCGTGGCTACACCTTC.

The J gene is TRBJ2-1, the V gene TRBV18; TRBD1 aligns across 10 bases. The V segment lost 5 bases and the J segment 5 bases; nucleotides outside the gene matches: 9. Germline V gene data show CDR1 as KGHSH and CDR2 as LQKENI. This CDR3 is 16 amino acids long. The CDR3 DNA follows: TGTGCCAGCTCAATCCTCGGGACAGGGGTGAACAATGAGCAGTTCTTC. Translated: CASSILGTGVNNEQFF.

A single count supports this clonotype. The rearrangement uses TRBV3-1 and TRBJ2-7, with D possibly matching TRBD1 (6 bases). Germline V gene lookup returns CDR1 LGHDT and CDR2 YNNKEL (reference sequence). V lost 4 bases, J lost 3 bases, and 13 bases lay in between. The CDR3 runs to 14 residues. The CDR3 DNA reads as TGTGCCAGCAGCCCTTGGCAGGGGAGCTACGAGCAGTACTTC. Amino acid sequence: CASSPWQGSYEQYF.

The gene calls are TRBV18 and TRBJ1-2; D is possibly TRBD1 (5 bases). Looked up from germline, CDR1 is KGHSH and CDR2 is LQKENI. V dropped 0 bases and J dropped 8 bases, with 10 bases sitting between them. The CDR3 runs to 13 residues. The CDR3 nucleotides are TGTGCCAGCTCACCACCGGGGCAGGGCGGCTACACCTTC. As protein: CASSPPGQGGYTF. Supplemented by reference TRBV18 and TRBJ1-2, the full variable domain reads NAGVMQNPRHLVRRRGQEARLRCSPMKGHSHVYWYRQLPEEGLKFMVYLQKENIIDESGMPKERFSAEFPKEGPSILRIQQVVRGDSAAYFCASSPPGQGGYTFGSGTRLTVV.

This sequence joins TRBV6-6 and TRBJ1-5; TRBD1 aligns across 9 bases. Germline V gene data show CDR1 as MNHNY and CDR2 as SVGAGI (reference sequence). The CDR3 has 16 amino acids. J lost 1 base, V lost 6 bases, and 7 bases had no gene match. Here the CDR3 DNA reads TGTGCCAGCAGACCGGGACAGGGAACGAGCAATCAGCCCCAGCATTTT. It translates to CASRPGQGTSNQPQHF.

The CDR3, as DNA: TGTGCCAGCAGCCCCAGCGGGGGGCAGGGGGAGACCCAGTACTTC. Its protein is CASSPSGGQGETQYF. The chain is built from TRBV9 and TRBJ2-5; 9 nucleotides agree with TRBD2. CDR1 and CDR2 (germline): SGDLS, YYNGEE. Unmatched junction bases numbered 9, after V lost 4 bases and J lost 5 bases. This CDR3 has 15 residues.

The rearrangement joins TRBV27 to TRBJ1-6; possibly TRBD1 for D (5 bases). The CDR3 consists of 14 residues. Germline loops: CDR1 MNHEY, CDR2 SMNVEV (reference sequence). V was pared by 5 bases and J by 8 bases, with 13 bases between. DNA for the CDR3: TGTGCCAGCAGTCCCGGGACTAGAGATTCACCCCTCCACTTT. This codes for CASSPGTRDSPLHF.